The 22 T cell receptor beta chains below were found in one sample sequenced in a study of cytomegalovirus exposure and HLA in healthy donors (dated by TCRdb to the late 2010s). Libraries were prepared through the immunoSEQ multiplex PCR assay. For the multiplex PCR, a mixture combining 60 forward primers for TCR Vbeta segments and 13 reverse primers for TCR Jbeta segments was used. TCRdb stores this immuneACCESS table with in-frame sequences only. Part of the clones is absent; in the studies checked, under half of the shortfall reflects unresolved V genes, and no reason is known for the rest. This sample comprises approximately 100,000 clones, about 70% of them detected only once. Approximately 0.8% of the sample is in the top ten clones. The sequenced sample consisted of PBMCs. These receptors came from a boy aged 5-17 years in good health and CMV-seronegative.

V usage is TRBV5-1 and J usage is TRBJ1-1; D unresolved. The CDR3 covers 15 residues. Looked up from germline, CDR1 is SGHRS and CDR2 is YFSETQ. Trimming took off 4 bases at V and 0 bases at J, with 13 bases between the two ends. CDR3 protein: CASSTNLPLNTEAFF. For the CDR3, the DNA is TGCGCCAGCAGCACAAATTTGCCCCTGAACACTGAAGCTTTCTTT.

This clone occurred a few times. The chain carries TRBV2 and TRBJ2-2; D is possibly TRBD1 (7 bases). This CDR3 region has 16 residues. Trimming left V 11 bases short and J 6 bases short, with 25 bases between. The germline gives CDR1 SNHLY, CDR2 FYNNEI. CDR3 coding DNA: TGTGCCTCTAGCCAGGGGGGCCCGTTGTTCGCCGGGGAGCTGTTTTTT. This codes for CASSQGGPLFAGELFF.

The J gene is TRBJ2-1, the V gene TRBV7-3; 9 nucleotides line up with TRBD1. CDR3 size: 16 residues. Germline loops: CDR1 SGHTA, CDR2 FQGTGA. Losses at the gene ends were 4 bases for V and 8 bases for J; bases not matched to a gene: 12. CDR3 protein: CASSSGTGSVGYEQFF. The CDR3, as DNA: TGTGCCAGCAGCTCCGGGACAGGGTCAGTGGGGTATGAGCAGTTCTTC. Supplemented by reference TRBV7-3 and TRBJ2-1, the full variable domain reads GAGVSQTPSNKVTEKGKYVELRCDPISGHTALYWYRQSLGQGPEFLIYFQGTGAADDSGLPNDRFFAVRPEGSVSTLKIQRTERGDSAVYLCASSSGTGSVGYEQFFGPGTRLTVL.

The chain joins TRBV19 to TRBJ2-7, with a possible D match to TRBD1 (6 bases). The CDR3 is made up of 15 amino acids. CDR1 LNHDA and CDR2 SQIVND come from the germline V gene (reference sequence). V was pared by 6 bases and J by 1 base, with 16 bases between. The CDR3 sequence is CASSQNREGSYEQYF. In DNA form, the CDR3 reads TGTGCCAGTAGCCAAAACAGGGAAGGGTCCTACGAGCAGTACTTC.

This clone was recorded once. V usage is TRBV30 and J usage is TRBJ2-6; 7 nucleotides align to TRBD2. Germline CDR1 and CDR2: GTSNPN and SVGIG (reference sequence). The CDR3 loop spans 13 amino acids. V lost 5 bases, J lost 2 bases, and 0 bases stayed unmatched. CDR3 residues: CAWGGAGANVLTF. The CDR3 DNA follows: TGTGCCTGGGGGGGGGCTGGGGCCAACGTCCTGACTTTC.

V and J are TRBV19 and TRBJ1-5; 7 bases map to TRBD1. This CDR3 contains 14 residues. Losses at the gene ends were 9 bases for V and 1 base for J; bases not matched to a gene: 6. The V gene's germline CDR1 is LNHDA and CDR2 SQIVND (reference sequence). CDR3 DNA sequence: TGTGCCAGCACAGACAGGGAGAGCAATCAGCCCCAGCATTTT. This gives the protein CASTDRESNQPQHF. The full variable domain, rest sourced from reference TRBV19 and TRBJ1-5, is DGGITQSPKYLFRKEGQNVTLSCEQNLNHDAMYWYRQDPGQGLRLIYYSQIVNDFQKGDIAEGYSVSREKKESFPLTVTSAQKNPTAFYLCASTDRESNQPQHFGDGTRLSIL.

This chain links TRBV19 with TRBJ1-5; 8 nucleotides agree with TRBD1. Germline CDR1 reads LNHDA; CDR2 reads SQIVND (reference sequence). The ends lost 3 bases at V and 6 bases at J; junction bases unmatched: 13. The CDR3 length is 17 residues. This CDR3 is CASSIGQGRRVSQPQHF. The CDR3 DNA follows: TGTGCCAGTAGTATCGGACAGGGCAGGAGGGTCAGTCAGCCCCAGCATTTT.

The V and J genes are TRBV6-6 and TRBJ1-1; 8 nucleotides match TRBD1. The V gene's germline CDR1 is MNHNY and CDR2 SVGAGI (reference sequence). The CDR3 length is 15 residues. V lost 6 bases, J lost 1 base, and 7 bases stayed unmatched. The CDR3 protein is CASRSGQGANTEAFF. CDR3 DNA: TGTGCCAGCAGGTCTGGACAGGGAGCGAACACTGAAGCTTTCTTT.

The chain carries TRBV15 and TRBJ2-1; TRBD2 might be the D (6 bases). With 3 bases removed from V and 8 bases from J, the gap between germline ends came to 8 bases. From germline, CDR1 is LNHNV and CDR2 YYDKDF (reference sequence). CDR3 length: 12 amino acids. CDR3 in amino acids: CATSRGGHEQFF. Here the CDR3 DNA reads TGTGCCACCAGCAGGGGAGGTCATGAGCAGTTCTTC. The whole variable domain, filled in from reference TRBV15 and TRBJ2-1, reads DAMVIQNPRYQVTQFGKPVTLSCSQTLNHNVMYWYQQKSSQAPKLLFHYYDKDFNNEADTPDNFQSRRPNTSFCFLDIRSPGLGDTAMYLCATSRGGHEQFFGPGTRLTVL.

This chain links TRBV7-2 with TRBJ2-1; 7 bases align to TRBD2. CDR1 is SGHTA and CDR2 is FQGNSA in the germline V gene. The V segment lost 2 bases and the J segment 4 bases; nucleotides outside the gene matches: 2. The CDR3 is 14 amino acids. The CDR3 reads CASSLLLAYNEQFF. CDR3 sequence (DNA): TGTGCCAGCAGCTTACTACTAGCGTACAATGAGCAGTTCTTC.

The V call is TRBV27, the J call TRBJ2-1; D is uncertain. The V end was cut by 6 bases, the J end by 7 bases, with 10 bases between. Germline V gives CDR1 MNHEY, CDR2 SMNVEV (reference sequence). CDR3 length: 12 amino acids. Here the CDR3 DNA reads TGTGCCAGCAGCTTCTCGGTAAATGAGCAGTTCTTC. Its translation is CASSFSVNEQFF.

This sequence joins TRBV7-3 and TRBJ2-3, with 11 bases matching TRBD2. The CDR3 extends over 17 amino acids. Germline lookup yields CDR1 SGHTA and CDR2 FQGTGA. V was pared by 1 base and J by 1 base, with 4 bases of the junction left unmatched. The CDR3 DNA reads TGTGCCAGCAGCTTAAGTCTAGCGGGAGGAGGCACAGATACGCAGTATTTT. Protein: CASSLSLAGGGTDTQYF.

Comments on this clone: This CDR3 is missing its conserved last phenylalanine or tryptophan, likely due to a read error. The chain is built from TRBV11-2 and TRBJ1-1; TRBD1 is a possible D gene (5 bases). The V gene lost 1 base and the J gene lost 6 bases, with 21 bases spanning the gap. Germline lookup yields CDR1 SGHAT and CDR2 FQNNGV. The CDR3 is made up of 17 amino acids. The CDR3 is CASSLVAGVQPGAEAFV. DNA of the CDR3: TGTGCCAGCAGCTTAGTCGCGGGGGTTCAGCCGGGCGCTGAAGCTTTCGTT.

V is TRBV5-6 and J is TRBJ2-1; possibly TRBD1 for D (5 bases). CDR1 is SGHDT and CDR2 is YYEEEE in the germline V gene. The CDR3 loop spans 12 amino acids. V was clipped by 4 bases and J by 9 bases, with 11 bases between them. CDR3 nucleotides: TGTGCCAGCAGCCTGTTCGACAGTGAGCAGTTCTTC. It yields the protein CASSLFDSEQFF.

The chain uses TRBV5-1 and TRBJ2-5; D possibly corresponds to TRBD2 (6 bases). Between the trimmed V and J ends, which lost 7 bases and 2 bases, there was a span of 12 bases. CDR3 length: 13 amino acids. Germline assignment: CDR1 SGHRS and CDR2 YFSETQ. CDR3 protein: CASRAEGQETQYF. CDR3 nucleotide sequence: TGCGCCAGCCGGGCGGAGGGGCAAGAGACCCAGTACTTC. The complete variable domain, with remaining parts taken from reference TRBV5-1 and TRBJ2-5, reads KAGVTQTPRYLIKTRGQQVTLSCSPISGHRSVSWYQQTPGQGLQFLFEYFSETQRNKGNFPGRFSGRQFSNSRSEMNVSTLELGDSALYLCASRAEGQETQYFGPGTRLLVL.

V usage is TRBV7-9 and J usage is TRBJ2-7, with TRBD2 identical over 12 bases. Per germline, CDR1 SEHNR and CDR2 FQNEAQ (reference sequence). Losses at the gene ends were 4 bases for V and 6 bases for J; bases not matched to a gene: 7. The CDR3 sequence is 15 residues long. The DNA for the CDR3 is TGTGCCAGCAGCTCATCGACTAGCGGGGGACCCGAGCAGTACTTC. It is translated as CASSSSTSGGPEQYF. Combining the CDR3 with reference TRBV7-9 and TRBJ2-7 gives the whole variable domain DTGVSQNPRHKITKRGQNVTFRCDPISEHNRLYWYRQTLGQGPEFLTYFQNEAQLEKSRLLSDRFSAERPKGSFSTLEIQRTEQGDSAMYLCASSSSTSGGPEQYFGPGTRLTVT.

The rearrangement uses TRBV7-9 and TRBJ1-2, with 7 positions matching TRBD1. The germline V gene has CDR1 SEHNR and CDR2 FQNEAQ (reference sequence). The CDR3 has 15 residues. The trim removed 5 bases at V and 2 bases at J, leaving 8 bases unmatched. CDR3 coding DNA: TGTGCCAGCAGCCCTACTACAGGGGTGAACTATGGCTACACCTTC. Translation: CASSPTTGVNYGYTF.

This clone was seen a handful of times. V is TRBV18 and J is TRBJ1-3, with D maybe TRBD1 (6 bases). CDR1 is KGHSH, CDR2 LQKENI, per germline. There are 12 residues in the CDR3. V lost 3 bases and J 10 bases, leaving 10 bases between the germline ends. This chain's CDR3 is CASSPQGWTIYF. The CDR3 DNA is TGTGCCAGCTCACCGCAGGGGTGGACCATATATTTT.

This clone was seen only a few times. The chain links TRBV9 to TRBJ2-5, with 13 positions matching TRBD2. CDR3 size: 17 residues. Germline values: CDR1 SGDLS, CDR2 YYNGEE. With V trimmed by 4 bases and J by 5 bases, 11 bases remained unmatched. The DNA for the CDR3 is TGTGCCAGCAGCCCCATGACTAGCGGGGGGACGGGGGAGACCCAGTACTTC. Translation gives CASSPMTSGGTGETQYF.

This clone appeared a few times. The chain couples TRBV21-1 to TRBJ2-3; the D call of TRBD2 is as the table states it, not checked on the DNA. TRBV21-1 is listed as a pseudogene. CDR3 length equals 17 residues. The CDR3 reads CASSDGGGLQYTDTQYF. The CDR3 nucleotides are TGTGCCAGCAGCGATGGCGGGGGACTCCAATACACAGATACGCAGTATTTT.

CDR3 sequence reads: CASSPTGTVGSYEQYF. The CDR3 DNA is TGTGCCAGCAGCCCGACCGGAACAGTGGGTTCCTACGAGCAGTACTTC. The chain links TRBV16 to TRBJ2-7; no clear D. Trimming took 4 bases from V and 1 from J, leaving 17 bases between them. This CDR3 spans 16 amino acids. Per the germline V gene, CDR1 is KGHSY and CDR2 is FQNENV.

The chain has TRBV4-1 and TRBJ2-5; 11 bases align to TRBD2. The germline CDR1 and CDR2 sequences are MGHRA and YSYEKL. This CDR3 has 16 amino acids. The ends lost 0 bases at V and 1 base at J; junction bases unmatched: 1. The CDR3 loop reads CASSQDGTSGQETQYF. CDR3 nucleotides: TGCGCCAGCAGCCAAGATGGGACTAGCGGCCAAGAGACCCAGTACTTC.